Sequencing of this T cell receptor (beta chain) was carried out in a study of blood T cell repertoires in COVID-19 (dated by TCRdb to the early 2020s). About the investigation overall: The collaborator samples originated in the United States, Italy and Spain and spanned the acute and convalescent phases of COVID-19. The prospective study material was composed of cDNA or gDNA derived from T cells, B-cell-depleted T cells, or PBMCs. The dataset comprised deeply sampled blood TCRbeta repertoires from subjects exposed to, actively infected with, or recovered from COVID-19. The repertoires were made available in a free public database intended to serve as a resource for research on the immune response to SARS-CoV-2. The samples were drawn from two sources: the first 160 participants of the ongoing ImmuneRACE study, and over 1,000 subjects contributed by 6 global collaborators. A de-identified subject ID, COVID-19 status, age in years and sex were almost always included in the sample metadata. HLA class I and class II types, where available, came from metadata supplied by the sample provider rather than from assay-based typing. Study-level results and caveats: Clinical and demographic metadata were provided uncurated, with the amount varying by source and participant.

A remark on this clone: The target of this receptor is not known. The record has no base qualities; no much larger clone is one base away.

The germline V gene gives CDR1 as MNHEY and CDR2 as SVGAGI. The CDR3 has 13 amino acids, counting the end cysteine and phenylalanine. The retained sequence is limited to the CDR3, 39 bases, with the frame set at the first base. Between the V and J ends, shortened by 10 bases and 7 bases respectively, the junction contains 19 bases. The immunoSEQ Assay, a bias-controlled multiplex PCR, was used to amplify TCRbeta CDR3 regions from genomic DNA. On the study's bioinformatics: Nucleated cell counts per sample were estimated from amplification of reference gene primers within the assay. To quantify the absolute abundance of each unique TCRbeta CDR3 rearrangement, sequence reads were collapsed and filtered. For each sample, productive Simpson clonality was calculated as the square root of Simpson's diversity index over productive rearrangements. TCRdb limited this immuneACCESS table to in-frame rearrangements with V and J called. A share of clones is missing; checked studies link under half to unresolved V genes, and the rest is unexplained. V and J calls and clone size are copied from that table; D and trimming were computed from the DNA. For this sample the table gives 250,000 to 300,000 clones, of which approximately 78% were detected only once. The ten largest account for approximately 5% of the sample.

Enrolling through a virtual design, the prospective study's participants ranged in age from roughly 18 to 95 years and lived across roughly 24 United States geographic areas. In the prospective study, cohorts were assigned on the basis of participant-reported clinical history obtained from a screening survey and a study questionnaire. A participant counted as exposed if, within 2 weeks of entering the study, that participant had been in contact with someone who had a PCR-confirmed or clinician-diagnosed COVID-19 case. In the prospective study, mobile phlebotomists collected whole blood, serum and a nasopharyngeal or oropharyngeal swab from each participant. Participants in the prospective study had the option to provide additional blood draws and questionnaires over an approximately 2-month period. Prospective study blood samples were shipped either frozen or at room temperature before DNA extraction.

Specimen: PBMCs or T cells enriched from blood (not recorded which). The source is a man between 40 and 49 years old who had been exposed to COVID-19. This sequence uses TRBV6-5 and TRBJ1-2, with the D gene not confidently named. The nucleotides read TGTGCCACCCAGCGGCATTCGGCTAGTGGCTACACCTTC. It translates to CATQRHSASGYTF.